These 14 T cell receptor beta chains originate from one sample sequenced in a study of neurological immune-mediated disorders. TCRdb re-analysed the 5' RACE reads in MiXCR, keeping a single row per CDR3 protein. The table records around 48,000 distinct CDR3 sequences, about a tenth of them present only once. Sequencing used PBMCs. The receptors were gathered from a woman in her thirties or forties with HTLV-1-associated myelopathy (HAM/TSP).

This clonotype was seen at least ten times. The CDR3 DNA follows: TGCAGTGCTAGGGCCCGTGGGAGCACAGATACGCAGTATTTT. This codes for CSARARGSTDTQYF. The chain links TRBV20-1 to TRBJ2-3, with D unresolved. Trimming removed 3 bases at V and 0 bases at J, with 10 bases between. Germline-derived CDR1 and CDR2 are DFQATT and SNEGSKA (reference sequence). The CDR3 is 14 amino acids.

There are many counts of this clonotype. This chain joins TRBV5-1 and TRBJ2-7; perhaps TRBD2 as D (5 bases). Germline CDR1 SGHRS, CDR2 YFSETQ. The CDR3 contains 14 residues. V dropped 0 bases and J dropped 0 bases, with 7 bases sitting between them. This chain's CDR3 is CASSLAGNSYEQYF. CDR3 bases: TGCGCCAGCAGCTTGGCCGGGAACTCCTACGAGCAGTACTTC.

At least ten counts were recorded for this clonotype. The chain has TRBV29-1 and TRBJ2-7; no definite D call. Germline V gene lookup returns CDR1 SQVTM and CDR2 ANQGSEA. The V end lost 2 bases, the J end lost 4 bases, and 15 bases lay between the germline ends. The CDR3 length is 14 residues. The CDR3 DNA sequence: TGCAGCGTTGAAAGTGGGCTAGTGGGGTACGAGCAGTACTTC. It translates to CSVESGLVGYEQYF.

This sequence joins TRBV3-1 and TRBJ2-7; no clear D gene. CDR3 length equals 13 residues. V lost 0 bases and J 0 bases, leaving 3 bases between the germline ends. CDR1 and CDR2 from the germline V gene are LGHDT and YNNKEL (reference sequence). The CDR3 region has the DNA TGTGCCAGCAGCCAAGATTTCTCCTACGAGCAGTACTTC. Protein product: CASSQDFSYEQYF.

This clonotype was observed many times. This chain joins TRBV12-3 or TRBV12-4 and TRBJ2-1; 7 bases are a match to TRBD2. The junction had 11 bases not matched to a gene; V was cut back by 3 bases and J by 9 bases. This CDR3 has 15 residues. CDR3 loop: CASSFGTISKGEQFF. The CDR3 nucleotides are TGTGCCAGCAGTTTTGGGACTATATCTAAGGGTGAGCAGTTCTTC.

CDR3 DNA sequence: TGTGCCAGCAGCCCAATAGGTTACCCCTCGGGGGTTGATGAGCAGTTCTTC. It translates to CASSPIGYPSGVDEQFF. The chain is built from TRBV3-1 and TRBJ2-1, with a possible D match to TRBD2 (6 bases). This CDR3 is 17 amino acids long. Between the trimmed V and J ends, which lost 4 bases and 8 bases, there was a span of 24 bases. CDR1 and CDR2 (germline): LGHDT, YNNKEL (reference sequence).

This clonotype was recorded at least ten times. The chain carries TRBV11-2 and TRBJ2-7; 7 nucleotides agree with TRBD1. CDR1 SGHAT and CDR2 FQNNGV come from the germline V gene. The V gene end was trimmed by 0 bases and the J gene end by 3 bases; junction bases not matched to a gene: 5. The CDR3 consists of 15 residues. The CDR3 region has the DNA TGTGCCAGCAGCTTAGAACAGGGGTTCAACTACGAGCAGTACTTC. This sequence encodes CASSLEQGFNYEQYF.

This clonotype was recorded many times. The chain joins TRBV12-3 or TRBV12-4 to TRBJ2-7; D is perhaps TRBD2 (5 bases). V gave up 0 bases and J gave up 6 bases, with 21 bases separating them. This CDR3 contains 17 residues. Here the CDR3 reads CASSLALASDRSVEQYF. The CDR3 DNA follows: TGTGCCAGCAGTTTAGCGTTAGCGTCCGATCGCTCGGTCGAGCAGTACTTC.

This clonotype came up many times. The chain's CDR3 is CASSQVTLAAYNEQFF. The CDR3 DNA reads as TGCGCCAGCAGCCAAGTGACACTAGCGGCCTACAATGAGCAGTTCTTC. The chain has TRBV4-1 and TRBJ2-1; 8 bases fit TRBD2. V shed 1 base, J shed 2 bases, and the junction held 4 bases outside the gene matches. CDR3 size: 16 residues. Per germline, CDR1 MGHRA and CDR2 YSYEKL.

This clonotype occurred many times. V usage is TRBV12-3 or TRBV12-4 and J usage is TRBJ1-1, with TRBD1 matching 9 bases. CDR3 length equals 14 residues. V dropped 6 bases and J dropped 4; count of bases not matched to a gene: 6. CDR3 sequence: CASSRGTGSTEAFF. For the CDR3, the DNA is TGTGCCAGCAGCCGAGGGACAGGGAGCACTGAAGCTTTCTTT.

This clonotype occurred many times. The chain uses TRBV7-2 and TRBJ2-1, with D maybe TRBD1 (6 bases). V lost 1 base and J lost 8, with 12 bases in between. CDR1 and CDR2 from the germline V gene are SGHTA and FQGNSA. The CDR3 has 14 amino acids. The CDR3 sequence is CASSLVFGGHEQFF. Written as DNA, the CDR3 is TGTGCCAGCAGCTTAGTTTTTGGGGGCCATGAGCAGTTCTTC.

This clonotype has a count of ten or more. DNA for the CDR3: TGTGCCAGCAGTCAACGCACGCCAGGGACGGTCGCAGATACGCAGTATTTT. It yields the protein CASSQRTPGTVADTQYF. The V call is TRBV27, the J call TRBJ2-3; D may be TRBD1 or TRBD2 (5 bases each). Trimming cost V 5 bases and J 4 bases, with 22 bases left between them. The CDR3 length is 17 residues. Per germline, CDR1 MNHEY and CDR2 SMNVEV (reference sequence).

This clonotype was seen repeatedly, ten times or more. V is TRBV9 and J is TRBJ2-3; perhaps TRBD2 as D (6 bases). CDR3 length: 15 amino acids. The germline V and J ends were trimmed by 4 bases and 4 bases, with 16 bases remaining between them. CDR1 is SGDLS, CDR2 YYNGEE, per germline. The CDR3 loop is CASSPVGGDPDTQYF. DNA for the CDR3: TGTGCCAGCAGCCCAGTAGGCGGGGACCCAGATACGCAGTATTTT.

This clonotype is medium-sized (0.01 to 0.1%) by share. The genes are TRBV5-1 and TRBJ2-1; D perhaps matches TRBD2 (6 bases). CDR1 and CDR2 (germline): SGHRS, YFSETQ. Trimming stripped 4 bases from V and 7 bases from J, with 24 bases between. This CDR3 spans 17 amino acids. The CDR3, as DNA: TGCGCCAGCAGCCTCCAAAGCAGGCGGGGAAGTGCTAATGAGCAGTTCTTC. Encoded protein: CASSLQSRRGSANEQFF.